Below, 29 T cell receptor beta chains from the same sample are listed, as sequenced in a study of blood T cell repertoires in COVID-19. The assay was immunoSEQ multiplex PCR, and TCRdb's table has in-frame clones only and misses some. The sample lists roughly 100,000 clones, around 82% seen once, with 13% in the top ten. The source material was peripheral blood. The receptors here all came from a human donor in a cohort sampled during active or convalescent COVID-19.

The chain has TRBV7-9 and TRBJ1-2; D perhaps matches TRBD1 (5 bases). Trimming left V 4 bases short and J 4 bases short, with 7 bases between. This CDR3 spans 12 amino acids. Per germline, CDR1 SEHNR and CDR2 FQNEAQ (reference sequence). CDR3 in amino acids: CASSSDSYGYTF. CDR3 nucleotides: TGTGCCAGCAGCTCAGACAGCTATGGCTACACCTTC. The entire variable domain, with the rest obtained from reference TRBV7-9 and TRBJ1-2, is as follows: DTGVSQNPRHKITKRGQNVTFRCDPISEHNRLYWYRQTLGQGPEFLTYFQNEAQLEKSRLLSDRFSAERPKGSFSTLEIQRTEQGDSAMYLCASSSDSYGYTFGSGTRLTVV.

The V gene is TRBV6-5, the J gene TRBJ1-2; 8 bases are shared with TRBD1. Germline V gene data show CDR1 as MNHEY and CDR2 as SVGAGI. This CDR3 has 14 amino acids. V shed 3 bases, J shed 5 bases, and the junction held 5 bases outside the gene matches. As DNA, the CDR3 is TGTGCCAGCAGTTATTTGGACAGGGCTTATGGCTACACCTTC. Amino acid sequence: CASSYLDRAYGYTF.

The genes are TRBV7-3 and TRBJ2-5; 11 bases fit TRBD2. Germline V CDR1 and CDR2: SGHTA, FQGTGA. The CDR3 totals 14 residues. The V segment lost 2 bases and the J segment 4 bases; nucleotides outside the gene matches: 0. The CDR3 region has the DNA TGTGCCAGCAGCTTAGGACTAGCGGGAGAGACCCAGTACTTC. Its translation: CASSLGLAGETQYF.

The V and J genes are TRBV19 and TRBJ1-4, with 7 positions matching TRBD1. The length of the CDR3 is 18 residues. Germline trimming cut 7 bases from V and 2 bases from J; bases unmatched to any gene: 16. CDR1 LNHDA and CDR2 SQIVND come from the germline V gene (reference sequence). The chain's CDR3 is CASKLRGRGSMTNEKLFF. CDR3 DNA: TGTGCCAGTAAGCTGAGGGGGCGCGGATCCATGACTAATGAAAAACTGTTTTTT. The full variable domain, completed using reference TRBV19 and TRBJ1-4, is DGGITQSPKYLFRKEGQNVTLSCEQNLNHDAMYWYRQDPGQGLRLIYYSQIVNDFQKGDIAEGYSVSREKKESFPLTVTSAQKNPTAFYLCASKLRGRGSMTNEKLFFGSGTQLSVL.

J is TRBJ2-7 and V is TRBV13; D is unresolved. Trimming took 2 bases from V and 5 from J, leaving 13 bases between them. The germline gives CDR1 PRHDT, CDR2 FYEKMQ (reference sequence). CDR3 length equals 14 residues. The DNA of the CDR3 is TGTGCCAGCAGCTTATCGACACCTGCTGACGAGCAGTACTTC. Translating it yields CASSLSTPADEQYF.

The chain is built from TRBV19 and TRBJ1-6; D gene ambiguous. The V and J ends lost 6 bases and 8 bases respectively, with 8 bases between them. The CDR3 runs 12 residues. CDR1 is LNHDA, CDR2 SQIVND, per germline (reference sequence). The CDR3 DNA follows: TGTGCCAGTAGCCTACGGGATTCACCCCTCCACTTT. This sequence encodes CASSLRDSPLHF.

V and J are TRBV2 and TRBJ1-2; D remains ambiguous. Germline-derived CDR1 and CDR2 are SNHLY and FYNNEI. Trimming stripped 4 bases from V and 5 bases from J, with 8 bases between. The CDR3 length is 12 residues. Written as DNA, the CDR3 is TGTGCCAGCAGTGGTACTGATTATGGCTACACCTTC. Amino acid sequence: CASSGTDYGYTF.

The chain has TRBV24-1 and TRBJ2-3; D may be TRBD1 (6 bases). V was trimmed by 8 bases and J by 1 base, leaving 15 bases between them. The CDR3 sequence is 15 residues long. The germline CDR1 and CDR2 sequences are KGHDR and SFDVKD. The CDR3 region is CATNSRAGGTDTQYF. CDR3 nucleotide sequence: TGTGCCACCAATTCCCGAGCAGGGGGCACAGATACGCAGTATTTT.

The chain uses TRBV10-3 and TRBJ1-5; unclear D gene. CDR1 and CDR2 from the germline V gene are ENHRY and SYGVKD. CDR3 size: 13 residues. The V and J ends lost 2 bases and 7 bases respectively, with 9 bases between them. The CDR3 nucleotides are TGTGCCATCAGTGAGGGTGAGGGCCAGCCCCAGCATTTT. Residues: CAISEGEGQPQHF.

This clone was picked up one time. V and J are TRBV7-2 and TRBJ2-4; D may be TRBD1 (7 bases). CDR3 length equals 16 residues. From germline, CDR1 is SGHTA and CDR2 FQGNSA. V was pared by 0 bases and J by 2 bases, with 11 bases between. The CDR3 protein is CASSLAGGGTKNIQYF. In nucleotides, the CDR3 is TGTGCCAGCAGCTTAGCAGGGGGCGGGACCAAAAACATTCAGTACTTC.

This clone was found a few times. The rearrangement uses TRBV4-3 and TRBJ2-7; TRBD2 agrees at 10 bases. Germline lookup yields CDR1 LGHNA and CDR2 YSLEER. This CDR3 has 17 amino acids. With V trimmed by 4 bases and J by 5 bases, 14 bases remained unmatched. The CDR3 nucleotides are TGCGCCAGCAGCCCTCAAGTTCAGCTAGCGGGGGCTCACGAGCAGTACTTC. Translation: CASSPQVQLAGAHEQYF.

This sequence joins TRBV19 and TRBJ2-2; D may be TRBD1 (6 bases). The CDR3 has 14 residues. The V end was cut by 6 bases, the J end by 4 bases, with 12 bases between. CDR1 is LNHDA and CDR2 is SQIVND in the germline V gene (reference sequence). The CDR3 is CASSLQGSTGELFF. CDR3 DNA: TGTGCCAGTAGCTTGCAGGGGTCCACCGGGGAGCTGTTTTTT.

This clone was seen more than once but under ten times. The gene calls are TRBV19 and TRBJ2-3, with 7 bases fitting TRBD1. Germline CDR1 and CDR2: LNHDA and SQIVND (reference sequence). The V segment lost 5 bases and the J segment 0 bases; nucleotides outside the gene matches: 8. CDR3 length: 16 residues. CDR3 bases: TGTGCCAGTAGTTCCTGGACAGGTCCTAGCACAGATACGCAGTATTTT. Translation gives CASSSWTGPSTDTQYF.

The rearrangement joins TRBV2 to TRBJ1-3, with 8 bases fitting TRBD1. Germline V gives CDR1 SNHLY, CDR2 FYNNEI. This CDR3 is 14 amino acids long. Trimming cost V 7 bases and J 3 bases; bases outside gene matches: 5. The CDR3 loop is CASKQGAFGNTIYF. The CDR3 nucleotides read TGTGCCAGCAAGCAGGGGGCGTTTGGAAACACCATATATTTT.

V is TRBV27 and J is TRBJ2-7, with 9 bases matching TRBD1. The CDR3 sequence is 14 residues long. V gave up 5 bases and J gave up 3 bases; unmatched junction bases: 5. CDR1 and CDR2 (germline): MNHEY, SMNVEV (reference sequence). This chain's CDR3 is CASSSPGQGYEQYF. The CDR3 nucleotides read TGTGCCAGCAGTAGTCCGGGACAGGGCTACGAGCAGTACTTC.

V is TRBV7-9 and J is TRBJ1-2; 12 bases map to TRBD1. Per germline, CDR1 SEHNR and CDR2 FQNEAQ (reference sequence). V dropped 4 bases and J dropped 7; count of bases not matched to a gene: 7. The CDR3 has 15 amino acids. The CDR3 reads CASSSPGQGASGYTF. The CDR3 nucleotides are TGTGCCAGCAGCTCCCCGGGACAGGGGGCGTCTGGCTACACCTTC.

V and J are TRBV27 and TRBJ2-1, with D possibly being TRBD2 (6 bases). Looked up from germline, CDR1 is MNHEY and CDR2 is SMNVEV (reference sequence). The CDR3 contains 15 residues. The V end lost 2 bases, the J end lost 6 bases, and 14 bases lay between the germline ends. The CDR3 loop is CASSLKVPRGNEQFF. In DNA, the CDR3 is TGTGCCAGCAGTTTAAAAGTGCCGCGGGGCAATGAGCAGTTCTTC.

The chain has TRBV18 and TRBJ1-2; TRBD1 agrees at 9 bases. From germline, CDR1 is KGHSH and CDR2 LQKENI. V gave up 2 bases and J gave up 5 bases; unmatched junction bases: 6. CDR3 length equals 15 residues. The CDR3 DNA is TGTGCCAGCTCACCAGGGACAGGGAGCGGGTATGGCTACACCTTC. Encoded protein: CASSPGTGSGYGYTF.

The chain employs TRBV11-1 and TRBJ2-2, with 10 bases matching TRBD1. Germline lookup yields CDR1 SGHAT and CDR2 FQDESV (reference sequence). The CDR3 covers 15 residues. Losses at the gene ends were 3 bases for V and 7 bases for J; bases not matched to a gene: 5. CDR3 nucleotide sequence: TGTGCCAGCAGCTTCTGGACAGGGGGATTCGGGGAGCTGTTTTTT. Translation gives CASSFWTGGFGELFF.

This sequence joins TRBV5-1 and TRBJ2-2; no clear D. Germline-derived CDR1 and CDR2 are SGHRS and YFSETQ. Trimming pared 4 bases from V and 4 bases from J, leaving 11 bases between. This CDR3 contains 14 residues. The CDR3 is CASSGYKPTGELFF. The CDR3 nucleotides are TGCGCCAGCAGCGGTTACAAACCCACCGGGGAGCTGTTTTTT.

The chain has TRBV10-3 and TRBJ1-2; D gene ambiguous. Trimming took 0 bases from V and 3 from J, leaving 8 bases between them. The germline gives CDR1 ENHRY, CDR2 SYGVKD. CDR3 length: 14 residues. Here the CDR3 DNA reads TGTGCCATCAGTGAGTCCGGGGTGGACTATGGCTACACCTTC. Protein product: CAISESGVDYGYTF.

V and J are TRBV5-4 and TRBJ1-4; 9 nucleotides align to TRBD1. With V trimmed by 2 bases and J by 10 bases, 6 bases remained unmatched. The germline V gene has CDR1 SGHNT and CDR2 YYREEE (reference sequence). This CDR3 spans 14 amino acids. The CDR3 DNA reads TGTGCCAGCAGCTTAGGGACAGGGACGGGAAAACTGTTTTTT. Encoded protein: CASSLGTGTGKLFF.

This clone was recorded only once. The rearrangement joins TRBV14 to TRBJ1-2; D uncertain. Germline V gives CDR1 SGHDN, CDR2 FVKESK. The CDR3 is made up of 15 amino acids. With 0 bases removed from V and 6 bases from J, the gap between germline ends came to 14 bases. CDR3 protein: CASSQDLRPRDGYTF. CDR3 in DNA: TGTGCCAGCAGCCAAGATTTAAGGCCGCGGGATGGCTACACCTTC.

This clone was seen just once. The chain uses TRBV5-1 and TRBJ1-1, with no clear D. The CDR3 length is 14 residues. CDR1 and CDR2 (germline): SGHRS, YFSETQ. Trimming stripped 5 bases from V and 8 bases from J, with 19 bases between. DNA for the CDR3: TGCGCCAGCAGGACTCTGACGGAGATTTCGGAAGCTTTCTTT. Translated: CASRTLTEISEAFF.

The rearrangement uses TRBV6-5 and TRBJ2-1, with 7 nucleotides matching TRBD2. Per germline, CDR1 MNHEY and CDR2 SVGAGI. This CDR3 is 13 amino acids long. Germline trimming cut 6 bases from V and 7 bases from J; bases unmatched to any gene: 6. CDR3 region: CASRPPGGNEQFF. The DNA of the CDR3 is TGTGCCAGCAGGCCCCCGGGGGGTAATGAGCAGTTCTTC.

V gene TRBV7-2 combines with J gene TRBJ1-2; TRBD1 might be the D (5 bases). Germline V lookup: CDR1 SGHTA, CDR2 FQGNSA. Trimming stripped 1 base from V and 5 bases from J, with 14 bases between. This CDR3 region has 15 residues. CDR3 amino acids: CASSLGFWGVYGYTF. The CDR3 nucleotides read TGTGCCAGCAGCTTAGGATTCTGGGGGGTGTATGGCTACACCTTC.

The genes are TRBV7-9 and TRBJ2-2; D perhaps matches TRBD1 (5 bases). CDR3 length: 13 residues. The germline V gene has CDR1 SEHNR and CDR2 FQNEAQ (reference sequence). The CDR3 DNA follows: TGTGGCATACAGGACCGGCAGGCCGGGGAGCTGTTTTTT. Translated: CGIQDRQAGELFF.

The V and J genes are TRBV27 and TRBJ2-7; perhaps TRBD1 as D (5 bases). This CDR3 is built from 11 residues. Looked up from germline, CDR1 is MNHEY and CDR2 is SMNVEV (reference sequence). Trimming pared 8 bases from V and 2 bases from J, leaving 7 bases between. CDR3 nucleotides: TGTGCCAGCTGCAGGGCCTACGAGCAGTACTTC. It translates to CASCRAYEQYF.

The V and J genes are TRBV5-1 and TRBJ1-1; the D gene is possibly TRBD1 (6 bases). The CDR3 sequence is 15 residues long. Per germline, CDR1 SGHRS and CDR2 YFSETQ. V was pared by 3 bases and J by 0 bases, with 12 bases between. The CDR3, as DNA: TGCGCCAGCAGCTCACAGGGTATTATGAACACTGAAGCTTTCTTT. As protein: CASSSQGIMNTEAFF.